This T cell receptor (beta chain) came from a study of T cells expressing NK-cell markers. Background on the study: Seven donors tested HCMV-seropositive and one tested seronegative among the eight sequenced.

For each CDR3 protein, TCRdb gives one entry from its re-call of the 5' RACE reads, without DNA. This sample lists about 550,000 distinct CDR3 sequences; its ten largest clones have 3.5% to 4.5%. The CDR3 length is 18 residues. Germline loops: CDR1 SGHKS, CDR2 YYEKEE (reference sequence). Turning to this clonotype: What it binds is not known.

Study-level points and caveats: It is unclear if expanded NKG2C-expressing clones target HCMV antigens.

The TCR was taken from a young man in good health. The specimen sequenced was blood T cells: a sorted CD56 or NKG2C T cell subset, CD4+ or CD8+ T cells, or bulk PBMC T cells (not recorded which). The chain couples TRBV5-5 to TRBJ2-1; without DNA, the TCRdb call of TRBD2 cannot be checked. CDR3 loop: CASSLLTSGLGSYNEQFF.